The clone carrying this T cell receptor (beta chain) is a singleton in its sample. The antigen is unknown. Time point indicated: week 47, end of study. Every single dose of the vaccine, 300 ug of mutant IDH1 20-mer peptide, came with topical imiquimod. Some clones are missing from TCRdb's copy, which holds only in-frame ones; the method was immunoSEQ multiplex PCR. The table shows tens of thousands of clones, with approximately 84% occurring only once. The entry originates in a study of a mutant IDH1 vaccine in newly diagnosed glioma. Whole-study context: Patients previously underwent radiotherapy, temozolomide, or both, and most underwent both.

Germline lookup yields CDR1 SNHLY and CDR2 FYNNEI. The length of the CDR3 is 15 residues. J gave up 8 bases and V 6 bases, and 7 bases lay outside the gene matches. Notes on the study in general: Variations in leading peripheral T cell clonotypes appeared to have no connection with pseudoprogression.

Sequencing used PBMCs, obtained from a glioma patient whose treatment included an IDH1 peptide vaccine. This clonotype originated in a woman under 40 with glioma. Some clones in this sample may be carry-over from other donors' samples. The chain employs TRBV2 and TRBJ2-1; 13 nucleotides line up with TRBD2. The CDR3 nucleotides are TGTGCCAGCAGGCCAACTAGCGGGAGGGCGGATGAGCAGTTCTTC. Its translation: CASRPTSGRADEQFF.